The rows below give T cell receptor beta chains drawn from one sample of a study of shared clonotypes between healthy human individuals. Assay used: immunoSEQ multiplex PCR; TCRdb lists only in-frame clones, some missing. The sample lists more than 2 million clones, approximately 94% seen once, with approximately 1.2% in the top ten. Specimen: naive CD8+ T cells sorted from blood. The receptors shown here come from a young man in good health. Each CDR3 is given with its conserved first and last residue. A D gene is named only where the DNA matches it firmly. Expanded clones are given a class, and other clones once, few, many or no size at all.

CDR3aa: CASSLRLALNNEQFF
CDR3nt: TGTGCCAGCAGCTTAAGATTAGCGCTCAACAATGAGCAGTTCTTC
abundance: .
d_gene: .
j_gene: TRBJ2-1
v_gene: TRBV13

CDR3aa: CASKGRETQYF
CDR3nt: TGTGCCAGCAAGGGGCGGGAGACCCAGTACTTC
abundance: .
d_gene: .
j_gene: TRBJ2-5
v_gene: TRBV28

CDR3aa: CASSLLDRTNTGELFF
CDR3nt: TGTGCCAGCAGCTTACTCGACAGGACAAACACCGGGGAGCTGTTTTTT
abundance: .
d_gene: .
j_gene: TRBJ2-2
v_gene: TRBV7-9

CDR3aa: CASSLWQGPYEQYF
CDR3nt: TGTGCCAGCAGTTTATGGCAGGGCCCCTACGAGCAGTACTTC
abundance: few
d_gene: .
j_gene: TRBJ2-7
v_gene: TRBV27

CDR3aa: CASSAPTDTEAFF
CDR3nt: TGTGCCAGCAGCGCCCCGACAGACACTGAAGCTTTCTTT
abundance: .
d_gene: .
j_gene: TRBJ1-1
v_gene: TRBV9

CDR3aa: CASSVGSLLYPEDTQYF
CDR3nt: TGTGCCAGCAGCGTAGGGTCCCTGTTATACCCCGAAGATACGCAGTATTTT
abundance: .
d_gene: .
j_gene: TRBJ2-3
v_gene: TRBV9

CDR3aa: CAWSVIGTAPGGYTF
CDR3nt: TGTGCCTGGAGTGTAATCGGGACAGCCCCGGGGGGCTACACCTTC
abundance: .
d_gene: TRBD1
j_gene: TRBJ1-2
v_gene: TRBV30

CDR3aa: CASSIPGTGSYEQYF
CDR3nt: TGTGCCAGTAGTATTCCCGGGACTGGGTCCTACGAGCAGTACTTC
abundance: .
d_gene: .
j_gene: TRBJ2-7
v_gene: TRBV19

CDR3aa: CAWGVLGDTEAFF
CDR3nt: TGTGCCTGGGGGGTGCTGGGGGACACTGAAGCTTTCTTT
abundance: .
d_gene: .
j_gene: TRBJ1-1
v_gene: TRBV2

CDR3aa: CASSQDPWTGSNYEQYF
CDR3nt: TGTGCCAGCAGCCAAGATCCCTGGACAGGATCCAACTACGAGCAGTACTTC
abundance: .
d_gene: TRBD1
j_gene: TRBJ2-7
v_gene: TRBV14

CDR3aa: CASSPHWGDSWSSPLHF
CDR3nt: TGTGCCAGCAGCCCCCACTGGGGCGACTCCTGGTCCTCACCCCTCCACTTT
abundance: .
d_gene: .
j_gene: TRBJ1-6
v_gene: TRBV11-2

CDR3aa: CASSFTNSRTDTQYF
CDR3nt: TGTGCCAGCAGCTTTACCAACTCCCGCACAGATACGCAGTATTTT
abundance: once
d_gene: .
j_gene: TRBJ2-3
v_gene: TRBV7-2

CDR3aa: CASSYGGTGQYF
CDR3nt: TGTGCCAGCAGTTACGGAGGGACAGGGCAGTACTTC
abundance: .
d_gene: TRBD1
j_gene: TRBJ2-7
v_gene: TRBV6-5

CDR3aa: CASGLAGTEQYF
CDR3nt: TGCGCCAGCGGGCTAGCGGGAACCGAGCAGTACTTC
abundance: .
d_gene: TRBD2
j_gene: TRBJ2-7
v_gene: TRBV5-1

CDR3aa: CATLTSGSYNEQFF
CDR3nt: TGTGCCACCTTAACTAGCGGCTCCTACAATGAGCAGTTCTTC
abundance: .
d_gene: TRBD2
j_gene: TRBJ2-1
v_gene: TRBV15

CDR3aa: CASSHPSRGGETQYF
CDR3nt: TGTGCCAGCAGCCACCCATCCAGGGGAGGAGAGACCCAGTACTTC
abundance: .
d_gene: .
j_gene: TRBJ2-5
v_gene: TRBV6-6

CDR3aa: CASSLAGHFYEQYF
CDR3nt: TGTGCCAGCAGCTTGGCCGGGCACTTCTACGAGCAGTACTTC
abundance: .
d_gene: .
j_gene: TRBJ2-7
v_gene: TRBV13

CDR3aa: CAWSVGAGVYGYTF
CDR3nt: TGTGCCTGGAGTGTCGGGGCAGGGGTCTATGGCTACACCTTC
abundance: .
d_gene: .
j_gene: TRBJ1-2
v_gene: TRBV30

CDR3aa: CASSLDRGRNEQFF
CDR3nt: TGTGCCAGCAGCTTAGACAGGGGGAGAAATGAGCAGTTCTTC
abundance: .
d_gene: TRBD1
j_gene: TRBJ2-1
v_gene: TRBV11-2

CDR3aa: CASSQGTSGTYEQYF
CDR3nt: TGCGCCAGCAGCCAAGGTACTAGCGGGACTTACGAGCAGTACTTC
abundance: .
d_gene: TRBD2
j_gene: TRBJ2-7
v_gene: TRBV4-1

CDR3aa: CASEPGTASYEQYF
CDR3nt: TGTGCCAGCGAACCGGGGACAGCTTCCTACGAGCAGTACTTC
abundance: .
d_gene: TRBD1
j_gene: TRBJ2-7
v_gene: TRBV2

CDR3aa: CASSEDPGGTGELFF
CDR3nt: TGTGCCAGCAGTGAAGACCCAGGGGGCACCGGGGAGCTGTTTTTT
abundance: .
d_gene: TRBD1
j_gene: TRBJ2-2
v_gene: TRBV2

CDR3aa: CASSENPASGTYEQYF
CDR3nt: TGTGCCAGCAGTGAAAATCCGGCTAGCGGGACCTACGAGCAGTACTTC
abundance: .
d_gene: TRBD2
j_gene: TRBJ2-7
v_gene: TRBV6-1

CDR3aa: CSGQRGGEQYF
CDR3nt: TGCAGCGGGCAAAGGGGTGGCGAGCAGTACTTC
abundance: .
d_gene: .
j_gene: TRBJ2-7
v_gene: TRBV29-1

CDR3aa: CAWSVKTNTLYEQYF
CDR3nt: TGTGCCTGGAGTGTGAAAACAAACACTCTCTACGAGCAGTACTTC
abundance: .
d_gene: .
j_gene: TRBJ2-7
v_gene: TRBV30

CDR3aa: CASSELGLAYEQYF
CDR3nt: TGCGCCAGCAGTGAGCTTGGACTAGCCTACGAGCAGTACTTC
abundance: .
d_gene: TRBD2
j_gene: TRBJ2-7
v_gene: TRBV10-2

CDR3aa: CASSSQGAGELFF
CDR3nt: TGTGCCAGCAGCTCACAGGGGGCCGGGGAGCTGTTTTTT
abundance: .
d_gene: TRBD1
j_gene: TRBJ2-2
v_gene: TRBV7-9

CDR3aa: CASSLGAGVHEQFF
CDR3nt: TGTGCTAGCAGCTTAGGAGCGGGAGTCCATGAGCAGTTCTTC
abundance: .
d_gene: TRBD2
j_gene: TRBJ2-1
v_gene: TRBV7-7

CDR3aa: CASSQMGGNEKLFF
CDR3nt: TGTGCCAGCAGCCAGATGGGGGGGAATGAAAAACTGTTTTTT
abundance: .
d_gene: .
j_gene: TRBJ1-4
v_gene: TRBV14